These 15 T cell receptor beta chains originate from one sample sequenced in a study of blood T cell repertoires in COVID-19. This table comes from immunoSEQ multiplex PCR, and its TCRdb copy is limited to in-frame clones, with some not included. The sample lists around 78,000 clones, 80% to 90% occurring once. The sequenced sample was PBMCs or T cells enriched from blood (not recorded which). The origin of the receptors is a woman aged 45-65 years with acute COVID-19.

This clone was seen a handful of times. The CDR3 region has the DNA TGTGCCAGCATCCTTACTAGCGGGAGAGGGAATGAGCAGTTCTTC. Residues: CASILTSGRGNEQFF. The rearrangement links TRBV6-6 to TRBJ2-1, with 11 bases aligning to TRBD2. CDR1 is MNHNY and CDR2 is SVGAGI in the germline V gene (reference sequence). The CDR3 length is 15 residues. V trimming: 7 bases; J trimming: 7 bases; junction bases outside the gene matches: 9.

To note about this clone: The identical CDR3 is also encoded by other nucleotide sequences in the sample. The chain is built from TRBV30 and TRBJ1-5; D is unresolved. From germline, CDR1 is GTSNPN and CDR2 SVGIG (reference sequence). The germline V and J ends were trimmed by 0 bases and 4 bases, with 7 bases remaining between them. The CDR3 length is 13 residues. The CDR3 reads CAWSVAGNQPQHF. The CDR3 bases are TGTGCCTGGAGTGTGGCAGGAAATCAGCCCCAGCATTTT.

The chain combines TRBV27 with TRBJ2-7; 8 nucleotides agree with TRBD2. CDR1 and CDR2 from the germline V gene are MNHEY and SMNVEV (reference sequence). V was clipped by 3 bases and J by 2 bases; unmatched bases: 3. There are 14 residues in the CDR3. Here the CDR3 DNA reads TGTGCCAGCAGTTTCGTTAGCGGGGCCTACGAGCAGTACTTC. It translates to CASSFVSGAYEQYF.

This chain connects TRBV27 to TRBJ2-7, with TRBD2 as a possible D gene (5 bases). V lost 0 bases and J lost 7, with 10 bases in between. The germline V gene has CDR1 MNHEY and CDR2 SMNVEV (reference sequence). CDR3 size: 13 residues. CDR3 DNA sequence: TGTGCCAGCAGTTTATCGCGGGTCGAAGAGCAGTACTTC. Its translation: CASSLSRVEEQYF.

This chain uses TRBV30 with TRBJ2-7, with TRBD2 matching 9 bases. This CDR3 comprises 12 residues. V lost 2 bases, J lost 4 bases, and 0 bases stayed unmatched. Germline loops: CDR1 GTSNPN, CDR2 SVGIG (reference sequence). The CDR3 protein is CAWSSGGYEQYF. CDR3 coding DNA: TGTGCCTGGAGTAGCGGGGGGTACGAGCAGTACTTC.

The chain recombines TRBV7-8 with TRBJ1-1, with 7 nucleotides matching TRBD1. Germline lookup yields CDR1 SGHVS and CDR2 FQNEAQ. V trimming: 5 bases; J trimming: 1 base; junction bases outside the gene matches: 10. The CDR3 sequence is 16 residues long. As DNA, the CDR3 is TGTGCCAGCAGCCTATCGACAGGGTCCGGGAACACTGAAGCTTTCTTT. This gives the protein CASSLSTGSGNTEAFF.

This rearrangement joins TRBV9 to TRBJ2-3; 7 nucleotides agree with TRBD2. CDR3 length equals 15 residues. Germline V gene lookup returns CDR1 SGDLS and CDR2 YYNGEE. V gave up 2 bases and J gave up 2 bases; unmatched junction bases: 5. CDR3 DNA sequence: TGTGCCAGCAGCGTCTACGCGGGAGACACAGATACGCAGTATTTT. Translation gives CASSVYAGDTDTQYF.

The chain recombines TRBV7-2 with TRBJ1-2, with D possibly matching TRBD1 (6 bases). The CDR3 is 13 residues long. CDR1 and CDR2 (germline): SGHTA, FQGNSA. The ends were cut back, 4 bases at V and 2 bases at J, with 8 bases in the middle. In DNA form, the CDR3 reads TGTGCCAGCAGCTCTGGACAGAACTATGGCTACACCTTC. Its protein is CASSSGQNYGYTF. Drawing the rest from reference TRBV7-2 and TRBJ1-2, the complete variable domain is GAGVSQSPSNKVTEKGKDVELRCDPISGHTALYWYRQSLGQGLEFLIYFQGNSAPDKSGLPSDRFSAERTGGSVSTLTIQRTQQEDSAVYLCASSSGQNYGYTFGSGTRLTVV.

V gene TRBV6-1 combines with J gene TRBJ1-5; 7 nucleotides match TRBD1. The V segment lost 0 bases and the J segment 5 bases; nucleotides outside the gene matches: 10. Germline V gene data show CDR1 as MNHNS and CDR2 as SASEGT. There are 17 residues in the CDR3. The CDR3 here is CASSEATLTGNYQPQHF. The CDR3 bases are TGTGCCAGCAGTGAAGCGACTTTGACAGGGAATTATCAGCCCCAGCATTTT.

The CDR3 nucleotides read TGTGCCACCAGTGACGGGGGTCCCCGGGAAGATACGCAGTATTTT. This translates into CATSDGGPREDTQYF. The rearrangement uses TRBV24-1 and TRBJ2-3; a weak D match, TRBD2 (6 bases). V was shortened by 4 bases and J by 5 bases, with 15 bases between the two germline ends. CDR1 is KGHDR and CDR2 is SFDVKD in the germline V gene. The CDR3 is 15 amino acids.

The chain uses TRBV9 and TRBJ1-5; 7 positions agree with TRBD1. The CDR3 has 15 amino acids. The V gene end was trimmed by 2 bases and the J gene end by 3 bases; junction bases not matched to a gene: 5. Germline V gives CDR1 SGDLS, CDR2 YYNGEE. The CDR3 protein is CASSVTGQINQPQHF. The DNA of the CDR3 is TGTGCCAGCAGCGTCACGGGACAGATCAATCAGCCCCAGCATTTT. Complete variable domain (other parts from reference TRBV9 and TRBJ1-5): DSGVTQTPKHLITATGQRVTLRCSPRSGDLSVYWYQQSLDQGLQFLIQYYNGEERAKGNILERFSAQQFPDLHSELNLSSLELGDSALYFCASSVTGQINQPQHFGDGTRLSIL.

The chain combines TRBV6-5 with TRBJ1-5, with 7 nucleotides matching TRBD1. V lost 8 bases, J lost 3 bases, and 10 bases stayed unmatched. The CDR3 runs to 15 residues. Germline V CDR1 and CDR2: MNHEY, SVGAGI. This CDR3 is CASRLNRGPNQPQHF. CDR3 DNA sequence: TGTGCCAGCCGATTGAACAGGGGCCCCAATCAGCCCCAGCATTTT.

The chain is built from TRBV30 and TRBJ1-2; 7 positions match TRBD1. Unmatched junction bases numbered 6, after V lost 0 bases and J lost 2 bases. The CDR3 spans 15 residues. The germline CDR1 and CDR2 sequences are GTSNPN and SVGIG (reference sequence). The CDR3 nucleotides are TGTGCCTGGAGTGTCGGAGAGGGGGCGAACTATGGCTACACCTTC. This sequence encodes CAWSVGEGANYGYTF.

This clone occurred once. This chain uses TRBV4-1 with TRBJ2-1, with 8 bases fitting TRBD2. The CDR3 extends over 19 amino acids. Germline CDR1 and CDR2: MGHRA and YSYEKL. After removal of 0 bases from V and 4 bases from J, the junction contained 14 bases not matched to a gene. The CDR3 here is CASSQDSGSLAGVYNEQFF. CDR3 nucleotides: TGCGCCAGCAGCCAAGATAGCGGCAGCCTAGCGGGCGTTTACAATGAGCAGTTCTTC.

This clone was seen a single time. V usage is TRBV5-1 and J usage is TRBJ1-1; 7 nucleotides match TRBD1. V lost 4 bases to trimming and J lost 6 bases; unmatched junction nucleotides: 6. Germline V gives CDR1 SGHRS, CDR2 YFSETQ. The length of the CDR3 is 13 residues. The CDR3 is CASSQTGVPEAFF. Here the CDR3 DNA reads TGCGCCAGCAGCCAAACAGGGGTTCCTGAAGCTTTCTTT.